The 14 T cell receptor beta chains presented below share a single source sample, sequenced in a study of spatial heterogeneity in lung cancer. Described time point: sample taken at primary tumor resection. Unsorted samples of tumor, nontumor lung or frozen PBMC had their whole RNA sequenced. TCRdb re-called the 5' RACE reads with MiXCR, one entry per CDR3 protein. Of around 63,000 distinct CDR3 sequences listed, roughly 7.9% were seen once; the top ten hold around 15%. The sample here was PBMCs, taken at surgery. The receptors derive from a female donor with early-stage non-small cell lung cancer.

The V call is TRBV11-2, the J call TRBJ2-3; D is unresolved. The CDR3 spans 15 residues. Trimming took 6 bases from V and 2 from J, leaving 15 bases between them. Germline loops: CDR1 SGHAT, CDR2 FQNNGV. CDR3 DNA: TGTGCCAGCAGTCCCCAAGGTCAGAACACAGATACGCAGTATTTT. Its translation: CASSPQGQNTDTQYF.

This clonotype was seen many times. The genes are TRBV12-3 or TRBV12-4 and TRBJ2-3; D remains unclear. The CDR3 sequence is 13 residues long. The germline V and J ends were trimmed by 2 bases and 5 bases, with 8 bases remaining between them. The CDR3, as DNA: TGTGCCAGCAGTTTACGGGCGATAGATACGCAGTATTTT. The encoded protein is CASSLRAIDTQYF.

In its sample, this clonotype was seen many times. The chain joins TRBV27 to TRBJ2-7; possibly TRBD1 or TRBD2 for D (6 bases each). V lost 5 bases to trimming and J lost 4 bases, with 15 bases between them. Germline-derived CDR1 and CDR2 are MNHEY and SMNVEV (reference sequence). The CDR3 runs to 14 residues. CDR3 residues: CASSKSGGPYEQYV. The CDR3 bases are TGTGCCAGCAGTAAGTCCGGGGGCCCTTACGAGCAGTACGTC.

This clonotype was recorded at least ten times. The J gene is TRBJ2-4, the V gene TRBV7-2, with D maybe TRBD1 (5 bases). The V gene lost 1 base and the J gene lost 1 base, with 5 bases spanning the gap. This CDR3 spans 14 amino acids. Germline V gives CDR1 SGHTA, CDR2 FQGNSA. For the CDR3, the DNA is TGTGCCAGCAGCTTAGAGGGGGCCAAAAACATTCAGTACTTC. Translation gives CASSLEGAKNIQYF.

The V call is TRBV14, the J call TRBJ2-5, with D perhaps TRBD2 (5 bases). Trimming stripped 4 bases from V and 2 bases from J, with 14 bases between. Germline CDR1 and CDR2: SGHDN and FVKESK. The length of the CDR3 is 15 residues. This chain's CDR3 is CASSPEEAAQETQYF. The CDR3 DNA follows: TGTGCCAGCAGCCCCGAGGAGGCGGCTCAAGAGACCCAGTACTTC. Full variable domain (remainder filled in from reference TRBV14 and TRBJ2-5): EAGVTQFPSHSVIEKGQTVTLRCDPISGHDNLYWYRRVMGKEIKFLLHFVKESKQDESGMPNNRFLAERTGGTYSTLKVQPAELEDSGVYFCASSPEEAAQETQYFGPGTRLLVL.

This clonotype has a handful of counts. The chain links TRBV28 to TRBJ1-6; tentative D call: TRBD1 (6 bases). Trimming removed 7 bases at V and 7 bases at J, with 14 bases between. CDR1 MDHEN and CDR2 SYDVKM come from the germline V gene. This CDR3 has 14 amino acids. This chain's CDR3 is CASIARGENSPLHF. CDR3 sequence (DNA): TGTGCCAGCATAGCCAGGGGAGAAAATTCACCCCTCCACTTT.

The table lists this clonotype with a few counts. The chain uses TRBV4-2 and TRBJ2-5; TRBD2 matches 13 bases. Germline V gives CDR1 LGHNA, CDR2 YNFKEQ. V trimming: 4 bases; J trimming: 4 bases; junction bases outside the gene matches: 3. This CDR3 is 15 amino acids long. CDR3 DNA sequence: TGTGCCAGCAGCCTGGGACTAGCGGGGCCAGAGACCCAGTACTTC. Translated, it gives CASSLGLAGPETQYF.

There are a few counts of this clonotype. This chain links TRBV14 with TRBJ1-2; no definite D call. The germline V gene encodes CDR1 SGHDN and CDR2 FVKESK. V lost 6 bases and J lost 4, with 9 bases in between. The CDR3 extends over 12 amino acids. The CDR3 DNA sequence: TGTGCCAGCAGTCAGAGCCTCTATGGCTACACCTTC. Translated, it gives CASSQSLYGYTF.

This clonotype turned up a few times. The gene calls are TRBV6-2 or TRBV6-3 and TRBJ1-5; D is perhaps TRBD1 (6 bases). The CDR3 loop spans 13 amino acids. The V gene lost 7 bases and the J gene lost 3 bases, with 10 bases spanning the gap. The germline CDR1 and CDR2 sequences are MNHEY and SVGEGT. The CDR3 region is CASIGGANQPQHF. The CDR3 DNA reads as TGTGCCAGCATAGGGGGGGCCAATCAGCCCCAGCATTTT.

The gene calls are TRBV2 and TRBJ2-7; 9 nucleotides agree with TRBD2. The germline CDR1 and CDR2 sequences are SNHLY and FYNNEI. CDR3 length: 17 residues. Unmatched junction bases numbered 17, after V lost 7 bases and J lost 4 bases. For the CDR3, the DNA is TGTGCCAGCAAGAAGTTAGCGGGAGTCCCTAACATTTACGAGCAGTACTTC. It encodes CASKKLAGVPNIYEQYF.

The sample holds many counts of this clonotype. In DNA, the CDR3 is TGTGCCAGCAGCTTAGGTCCGGATACGCAGTATTTT. Its protein is CASSLGPDTQYF. This sequence joins TRBV7-9 and TRBJ2-3; D is undetermined. The CDR3 covers 12 residues. V lost 1 base and J 6 bases, leaving 5 bases between the germline ends. Germline CDR1 reads SEHNR; CDR2 reads FQNEAQ (reference sequence).

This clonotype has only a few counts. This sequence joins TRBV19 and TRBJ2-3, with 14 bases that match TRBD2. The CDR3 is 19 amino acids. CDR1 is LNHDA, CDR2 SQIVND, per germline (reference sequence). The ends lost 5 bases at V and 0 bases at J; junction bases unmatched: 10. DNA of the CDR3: TGTGCCAGTAGTGGACTAGCGGGAGGAGGCCACCCTAGCACAGATACGCAGTATTTT. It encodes CASSGLAGGGHPSTDTQYF.

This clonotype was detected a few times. The CDR3 nucleotides are TGCGCCAGCAGCTGGGGACGGAGGAACACTGAAGCTTTCTTT. The encoded protein is CASSWGRRNTEAFF. This rearrangement joins TRBV5-1 to TRBJ1-1; tentative D call: TRBD1 (5 bases). V lost 3 bases to trimming and J lost 1 base, with 10 bases between them. The germline gives CDR1 SGHRS, CDR2 YFSETQ. CDR3 length: 14 amino acids.

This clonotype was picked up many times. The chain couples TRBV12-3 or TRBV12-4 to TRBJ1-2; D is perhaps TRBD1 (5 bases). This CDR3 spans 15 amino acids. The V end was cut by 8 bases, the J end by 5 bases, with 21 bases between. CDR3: CASLPHLGGPYGYTF. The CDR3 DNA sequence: TGTGCCAGCCTACCTCACCTGGGGGGTCCTTATGGCTACACCTTC.